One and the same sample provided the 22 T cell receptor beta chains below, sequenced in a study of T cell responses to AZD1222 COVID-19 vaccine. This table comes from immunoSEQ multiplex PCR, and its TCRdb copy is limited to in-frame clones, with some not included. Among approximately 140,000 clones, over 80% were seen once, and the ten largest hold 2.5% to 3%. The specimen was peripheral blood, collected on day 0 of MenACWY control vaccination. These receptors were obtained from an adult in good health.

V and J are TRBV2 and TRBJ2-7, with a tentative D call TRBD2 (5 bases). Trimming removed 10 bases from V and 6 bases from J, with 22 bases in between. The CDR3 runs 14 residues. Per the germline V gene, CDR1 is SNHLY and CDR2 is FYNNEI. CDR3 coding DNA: TGTGCCACGAGGGCCCGCACCTTAAGTGCCGAGCAGTACTTC. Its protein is CATRARTLSAEQYF.

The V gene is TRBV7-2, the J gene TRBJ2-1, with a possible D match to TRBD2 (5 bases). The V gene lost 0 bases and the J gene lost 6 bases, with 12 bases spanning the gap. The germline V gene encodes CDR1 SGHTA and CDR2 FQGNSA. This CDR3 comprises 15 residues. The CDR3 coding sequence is TGTGCCAGCAGCTTAGCGCGGGTGGGATCCAATGAGCAGTTCTTC. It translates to CASSLARVGSNEQFF.

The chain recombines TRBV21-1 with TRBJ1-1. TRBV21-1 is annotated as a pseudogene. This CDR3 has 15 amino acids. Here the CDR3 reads CASSKDPGGNTEAFF. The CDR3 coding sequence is TGTGCCAGCAGCAAAGATCCAGGAGGGAACACTGAAGCTTTCTTT.

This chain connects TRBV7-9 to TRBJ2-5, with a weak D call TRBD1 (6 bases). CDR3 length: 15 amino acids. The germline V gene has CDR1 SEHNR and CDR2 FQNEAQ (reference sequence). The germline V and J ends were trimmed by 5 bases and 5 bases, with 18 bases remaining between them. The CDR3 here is CASSGGHRGYETQYF. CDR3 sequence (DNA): TGTGCCAGCAGCGGGGGCCACCGGGGCTATGAGACCCAGTACTTC.

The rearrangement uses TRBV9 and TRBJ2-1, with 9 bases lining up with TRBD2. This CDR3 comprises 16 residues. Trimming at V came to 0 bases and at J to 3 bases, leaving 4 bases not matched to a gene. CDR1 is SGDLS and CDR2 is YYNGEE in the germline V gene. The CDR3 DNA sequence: TGTGCCAGCAGCGTAGATAGGCGGGAGGGCTACAATGAGCAGTTCTTC. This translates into CASSVDRREGYNEQFF.

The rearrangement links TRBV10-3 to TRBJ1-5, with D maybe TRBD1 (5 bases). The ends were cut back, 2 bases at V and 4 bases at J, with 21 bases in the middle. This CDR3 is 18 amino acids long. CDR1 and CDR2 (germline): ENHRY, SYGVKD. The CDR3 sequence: CAISETSGTGVGNQPQHF. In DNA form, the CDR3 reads TGTGCCATCAGTGAGACCTCCGGGACTGGAGTGGGTAATCAGCCCCAGCATTTT.

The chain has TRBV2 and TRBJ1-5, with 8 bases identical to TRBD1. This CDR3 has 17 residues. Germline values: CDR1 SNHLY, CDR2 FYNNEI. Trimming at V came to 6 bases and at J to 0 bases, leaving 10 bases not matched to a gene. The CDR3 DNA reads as TGTGCCAGCAGCGCCCCGGACAGGGCTTTTAGCAATCAGCCCCAGCATTTT. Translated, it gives CASSAPDRAFSNQPQHF. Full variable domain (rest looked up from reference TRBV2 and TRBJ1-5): EPEVTQTPSHQVTQMGQEVILRCVPISNHLYFYWYRQILGQKVEFLVSFYNNEISEKSEIFDDQFSVERPDGSNFTLKIRSTKLEDSAMYFCASSAPDRAFSNQPQHFGDGTRLSIL.

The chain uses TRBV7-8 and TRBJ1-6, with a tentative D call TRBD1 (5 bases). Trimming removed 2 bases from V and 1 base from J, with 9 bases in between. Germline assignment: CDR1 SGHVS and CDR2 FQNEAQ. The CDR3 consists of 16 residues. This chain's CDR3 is CASSLPRVSYNSPLHF. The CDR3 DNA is TGTGCCAGCAGCTTACCCAGGGTTTCCTATAATTCACCCCTCCACTTT.

The CDR3 DNA reads TGTGCCAGCAGTTACTCGATACGCGGGGAGCTGTTTTTT. Encoded protein: CASSYSIRGELFF. This chain joins TRBV6-5 and TRBJ2-2; the D is unclear. This CDR3 is built from 13 residues. Deletions cut 0 bases from V and 7 bases from J, with 6 bases between. CDR1 is MNHEY and CDR2 is SVGAGI in the germline V gene.

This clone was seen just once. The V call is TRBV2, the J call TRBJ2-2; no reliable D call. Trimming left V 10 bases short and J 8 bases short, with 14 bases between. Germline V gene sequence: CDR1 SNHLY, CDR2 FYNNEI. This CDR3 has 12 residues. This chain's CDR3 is CATAATRGELFF. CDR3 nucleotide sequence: TGTGCCACCGCAGCCACCCGGGGGGAGCTGTTTTTT.

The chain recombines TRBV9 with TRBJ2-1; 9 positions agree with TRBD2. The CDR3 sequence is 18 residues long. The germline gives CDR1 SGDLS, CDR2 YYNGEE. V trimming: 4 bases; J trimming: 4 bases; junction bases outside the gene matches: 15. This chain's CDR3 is CASSLPRFGSGGYNEQFF. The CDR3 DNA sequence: TGTGCCAGCAGCCTTCCGCGGTTCGGTAGCGGGGGTTACAATGAGCAGTTCTTC.

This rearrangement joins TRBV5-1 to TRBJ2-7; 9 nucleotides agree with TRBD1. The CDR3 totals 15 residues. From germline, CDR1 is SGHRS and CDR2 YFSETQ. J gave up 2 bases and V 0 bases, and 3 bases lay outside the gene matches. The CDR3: CASSLGGTGTYEQYF. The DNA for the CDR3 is TGCGCCAGCAGCTTGGGTGGGACAGGGACCTACGAGCAGTACTTC.

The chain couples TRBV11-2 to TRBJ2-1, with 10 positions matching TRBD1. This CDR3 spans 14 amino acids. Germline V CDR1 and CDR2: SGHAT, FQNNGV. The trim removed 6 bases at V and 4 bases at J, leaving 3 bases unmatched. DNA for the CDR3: TGTGCCAGCAGGGGACAGGGGACTTACAATGAGCAGTTCTTC. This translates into CASRGQGTYNEQFF.

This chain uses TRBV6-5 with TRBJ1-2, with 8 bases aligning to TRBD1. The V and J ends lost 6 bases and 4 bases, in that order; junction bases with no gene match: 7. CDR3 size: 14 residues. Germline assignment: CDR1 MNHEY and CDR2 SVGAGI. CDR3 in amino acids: CASRADRGGYGYTF. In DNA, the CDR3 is TGTGCCAGCAGGGCCGACAGGGGTGGCTATGGCTACACCTTC.

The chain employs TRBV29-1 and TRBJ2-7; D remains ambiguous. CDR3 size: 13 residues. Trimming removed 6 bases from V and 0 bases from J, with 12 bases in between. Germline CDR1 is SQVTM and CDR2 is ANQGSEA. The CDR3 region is CSVSTVASYEQYF. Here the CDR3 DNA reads TGCAGCGTATCTACGGTGGCCTCCTACGAGCAGTACTTC.

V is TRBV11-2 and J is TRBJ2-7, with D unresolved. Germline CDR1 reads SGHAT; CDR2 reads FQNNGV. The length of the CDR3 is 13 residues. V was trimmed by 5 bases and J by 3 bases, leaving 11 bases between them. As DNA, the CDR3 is TGTGCCAGCAGCGCCATGGGCGGCTACGAGCAGTACTTC. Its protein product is CASSAMGGYEQYF.

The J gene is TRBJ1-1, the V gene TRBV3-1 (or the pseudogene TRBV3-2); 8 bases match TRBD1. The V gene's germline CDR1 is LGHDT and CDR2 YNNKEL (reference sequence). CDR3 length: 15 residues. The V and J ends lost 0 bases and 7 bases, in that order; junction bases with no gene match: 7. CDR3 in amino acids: CASSQDSRGQNEAFF. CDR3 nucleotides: TGTGCCAGCAGCCAAGATAGCAGGGGGCAAAATGAAGCTTTCTTT.

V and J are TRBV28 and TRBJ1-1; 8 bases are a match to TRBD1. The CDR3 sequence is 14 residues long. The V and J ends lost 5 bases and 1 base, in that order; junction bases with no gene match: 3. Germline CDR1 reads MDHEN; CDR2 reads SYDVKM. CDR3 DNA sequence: TGTGCCAGCAGTCCAGGGGGCTGGAACACTGAAGCTTTCTTT. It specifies CASSPGGWNTEAFF. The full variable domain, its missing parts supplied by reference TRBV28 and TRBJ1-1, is DVKVTQSSRYLVKRTGEKVFLECVQDMDHENMFWYRQDPGLGLRLIYFSYDVKMKEKGDIPEGYSVSREKKERFSLILESASTNQTSMYLCASSPGGWNTEAFFGQGTRLTVV.

For the CDR3, the DNA is TGCGCCAGCAGCTTGGAGGCAGGGGTTAAGGCCGGGGAGCTGTTTTTT. This encodes CASSLEAGVKAGELFF. This sequence joins TRBV5-1 and TRBJ2-2, with a tentative D call TRBD1 (6 bases). Germline-derived CDR1 and CDR2 are SGHRS and YFSETQ. The CDR3 spans 16 residues. Trimming removed 0 bases at V and 6 bases at J, with 15 bases between. Full variable domain (outside the CDR3, taken from reference TRBV5-1 and TRBJ2-2): KAGVTQTPRYLIKTRGQQVTLSCSPISGHRSVSWYQQTPGQGLQFLFEYFSETQRNKGNFPGRFSGRQFSNSRSEMNVSTLELGDSALYLCASSLEAGVKAGELFFGEGSRLTVL.

In nucleotides, the CDR3 is TGTGCCAGCAGTTTTCGACGTCAGAGGGGGTCCGGAAACACCATATATTTT. Amino acid sequence: CASSFRRQRGSGNTIYF. This chain joins TRBV28 and TRBJ1-3; a possible D gene is TRBD1 (6 bases). CDR3 length equals 17 residues. Trimming took 3 bases from V and 4 from J, leaving 19 bases between them. Germline lookup yields CDR1 MDHEN and CDR2 SYDVKM. The variable domain in full, completed from reference TRBV28 and TRBJ1-3, reads DVKVTQSSRYLVKRTGEKVFLECVQDMDHENMFWYRQDPGLGLRLIYFSYDVKMKEKGDIPEGYSVSREKKERFSLILESASTNQTSMYLCASSFRRQRGSGNTIYFGEGSWLTVV.

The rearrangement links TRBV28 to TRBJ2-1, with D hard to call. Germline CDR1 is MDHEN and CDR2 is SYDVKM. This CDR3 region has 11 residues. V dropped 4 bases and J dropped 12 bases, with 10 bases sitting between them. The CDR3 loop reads CASSSGVGQFF. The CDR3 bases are TGTGCCAGCAGTTCAGGTGTGGGGCAGTTCTTC.

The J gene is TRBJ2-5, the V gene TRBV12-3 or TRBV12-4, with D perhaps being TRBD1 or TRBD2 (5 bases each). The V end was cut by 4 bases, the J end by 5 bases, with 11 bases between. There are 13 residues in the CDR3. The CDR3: CASSWPGRETQYF. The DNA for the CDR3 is TGTGCCAGCAGTTGGCCGGGGCGCGAGACCCAGTACTTC.